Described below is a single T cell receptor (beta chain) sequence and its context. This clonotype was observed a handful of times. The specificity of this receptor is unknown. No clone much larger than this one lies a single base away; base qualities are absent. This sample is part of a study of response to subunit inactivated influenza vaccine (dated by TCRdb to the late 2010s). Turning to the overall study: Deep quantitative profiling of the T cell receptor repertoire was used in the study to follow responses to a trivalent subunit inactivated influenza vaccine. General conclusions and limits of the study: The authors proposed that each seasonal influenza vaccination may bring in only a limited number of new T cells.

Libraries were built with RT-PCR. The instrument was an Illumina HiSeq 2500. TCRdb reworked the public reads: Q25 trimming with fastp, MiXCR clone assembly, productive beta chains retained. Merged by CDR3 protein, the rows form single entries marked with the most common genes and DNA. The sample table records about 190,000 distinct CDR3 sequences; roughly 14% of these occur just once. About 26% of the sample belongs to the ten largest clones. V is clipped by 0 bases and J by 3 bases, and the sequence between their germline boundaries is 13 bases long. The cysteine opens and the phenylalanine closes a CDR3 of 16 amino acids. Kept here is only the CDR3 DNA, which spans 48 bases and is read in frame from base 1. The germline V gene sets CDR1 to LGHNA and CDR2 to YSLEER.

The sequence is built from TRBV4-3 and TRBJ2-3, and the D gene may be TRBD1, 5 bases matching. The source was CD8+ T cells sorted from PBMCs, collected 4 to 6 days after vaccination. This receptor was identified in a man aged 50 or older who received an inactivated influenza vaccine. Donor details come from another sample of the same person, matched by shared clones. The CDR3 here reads CASSQEATGGTDTQYF. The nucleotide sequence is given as TGCGCCAGCAGCCAAGAAGCCACAGGTGGGACAGATACGCAGTATTTT.